This entry lists 11 T cell receptor beta chains sequenced from one sample in a study of identical twins. TCRdb re-derived calls from the 5' RACE reads in MiXCR, one entry per CDR3 protein. The sample comprises approximately 700,000 distinct CDR3 sequences, roughly 18% of which are singletons, and around 12% rests with the top ten. This sample was shared with a second study, whose subject was T cells expressing NK-cell markers.

Sequenced material: PBMCs. These receptors were taken from a woman between 18 and 29 years old in good health.

This sequence joins TRBV20-1 and TRBJ2-7; 7 positions match TRBD2. Germline lookup yields CDR1 DFQATT and CDR2 SNEGSKA (reference sequence). V gave up 0 bases and J gave up 3 bases; unmatched junction bases: 8. CDR3 length: 15 residues. DNA of the CDR3: TGCAGTGCTAGAGATCCAGCGGGGAGGAACTACGAGCAGTACTTC. This translates into CSARDPAGRNYEQYF.

The chain joins TRBV12-3 or TRBV12-4 to TRBJ2-3; 8 nucleotides match TRBD2. The CDR3 totals 13 residues. V lost 7 bases to trimming and J lost 6 bases; unmatched junction nucleotides: 6. CDR3 in DNA: TGTGCCAGCACTCCCGGGGGGGCGGATACGCAGTATTTT. Its translation is CASTPGGADTQYF.

This chain links TRBV24-1 with TRBJ2-7; 7 nucleotides align to TRBD2. Germline CDR1 KGHDR, CDR2 SFDVKD. The CDR3 is made up of 12 amino acids. J gave up 9 bases and V 4 bases, and 5 bases lay outside the gene matches. The CDR3 protein is CATSESGRGQYF. The DNA of the CDR3 is TGTGCCACCAGTGAGTCAGGGAGGGGGCAGTACTTC.

This clonotype was seen a handful of times. The rearrangement joins TRBV12-3 or TRBV12-4 to TRBJ2-7; the D gene is possibly TRBD1 (6 bases). The V end lost 1 base, the J end lost 3 bases, and 16 bases lay between the germline ends. The CDR3 contains 16 residues. In DNA, the CDR3 is TGTGCCAGCAGTTTAGGTCCAGGGGCGATAGGCTACGAGCAGTACTTC. This gives the protein CASSLGPGAIGYEQYF.

This clonotype was seen many times. V is TRBV5-1 and J is TRBJ1-1; D gene unclear. V was shortened by 0 bases and J by 1 base, with 4 bases between the two germline ends. This CDR3 has 13 amino acids. The V gene's germline CDR1 is SGHRS and CDR2 YFSETQ. The CDR3 loop is CASSLAQNTEAFF. CDR3 sequence (DNA): TGCGCCAGCAGCTTGGCACAGAACACTGAAGCTTTCTTT.

This clonotype was seen only a few times. This chain uses TRBV7-9 with TRBJ2-7; TRBD1 is a possible D gene (5 bases). The CDR3 has 14 residues. Trimming left V 0 bases short and J 6 bases short, with 12 bases between. Germline lookup yields CDR1 SEHNR and CDR2 FQNEAQ (reference sequence). CDR3 coding DNA: TGTGCCAGCAGCTTAGCTCAGGGCCAAGCCGAGCAGTACTTC. This gives the protein CASSLAQGQAEQYF. Using reference TRBV7-9 and TRBJ2-7 for the parts outside the CDR3, the full variable domain is DTGVSQNPRHKITKRGQNVTFRCDPISEHNRLYWYRQTLGQGPEFLTYFQNEAQLEKSRLLSDRFSAERPKGSFSTLEIQRTEQGDSAMYLCASSLAQGQAEQYFGPGTRLTVT.

V usage is TRBV5-1 and J usage is TRBJ2-3; no definite D call. The V gene's germline CDR1 is SGHRS and CDR2 YFSETQ. The CDR3 extends over 14 amino acids. Trimming cost V 4 bases and J 5 bases, with 14 bases left between them. DNA for the CDR3: TGCGCCAGCAGCCGCGATGAAGTACAAGATACGCAGTATTTT. Its translation: CASSRDEVQDTQYF.

This clonotype was detected only a few times. Here the CDR3 reads CASSYFRGGTDTQYF. The CDR3 nucleotides read TGTGCCAGCAGTTACTTCAGGGGAGGGACAGATACGCAGTATTTT. The V and J genes are TRBV6-5 and TRBJ2-3; TRBD2 is a possible D gene (7 bases). The V end lost 1 base, the J end lost 3 bases, and 11 bases lay between the germline ends. Germline lookup yields CDR1 MNHEY and CDR2 SVGAGI. The CDR3 extends over 15 amino acids.

The rearrangement links TRBV20-1 to TRBJ2-2; the match to TRBD2 covers 9 bases. CDR1 DFQATT and CDR2 SNEGSKA come from the germline V gene (reference sequence). CDR3 length: 16 residues. V gave up 0 bases and J gave up 5 bases; unmatched junction bases: 7. The CDR3 DNA is TGCAGTGCTAGAGAGGGGCTAGCGGGGTGGACCGGGGAGCTGTTTTTT. It yields the protein CSAREGLAGWTGELFF.

In its sample, this clonotype was seen a few times. The J gene is TRBJ2-1, the V gene TRBV18; D unresolved. CDR3 size: 12 residues. With 2 bases removed from V and 7 bases from J, the gap between germline ends came to 6 bases. From germline, CDR1 is KGHSH and CDR2 LQKENI. The CDR3 bases are TGTGCCAGCTCACCAGTGCAGAATGAGCAGTTCTTC. This gives the protein CASSPVQNEQFF.

V usage is TRBV12-3 or TRBV12-4 and J usage is TRBJ2-3; 11 bases line up with TRBD2. The CDR3 loop spans 16 amino acids. V lost 1 base, J lost 4 bases, and 4 bases stayed unmatched. The CDR3 region has the DNA TGTGCCAGCAGTTTAGACGGTAGCGGGGGGGCAGATACGCAGTATTTT. Its protein product is CASSLDGSGGADTQYF.